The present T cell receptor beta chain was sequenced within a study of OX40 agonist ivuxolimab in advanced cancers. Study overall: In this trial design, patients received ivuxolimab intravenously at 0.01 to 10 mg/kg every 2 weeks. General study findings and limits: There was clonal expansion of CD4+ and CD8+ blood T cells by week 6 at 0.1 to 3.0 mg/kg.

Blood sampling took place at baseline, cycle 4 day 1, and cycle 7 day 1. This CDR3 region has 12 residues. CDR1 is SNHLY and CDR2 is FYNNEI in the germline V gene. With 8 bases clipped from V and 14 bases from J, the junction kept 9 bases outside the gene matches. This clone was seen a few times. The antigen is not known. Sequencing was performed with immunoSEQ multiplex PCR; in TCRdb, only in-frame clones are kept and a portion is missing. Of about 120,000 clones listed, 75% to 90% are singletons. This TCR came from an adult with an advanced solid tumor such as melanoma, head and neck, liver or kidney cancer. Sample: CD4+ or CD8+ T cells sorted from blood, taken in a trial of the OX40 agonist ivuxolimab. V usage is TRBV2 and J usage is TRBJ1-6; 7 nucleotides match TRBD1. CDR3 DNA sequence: TGTGCCAGCGGAGGACAGGCTCTCACCCTCCACTTT. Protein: CASGGQALTLHF.